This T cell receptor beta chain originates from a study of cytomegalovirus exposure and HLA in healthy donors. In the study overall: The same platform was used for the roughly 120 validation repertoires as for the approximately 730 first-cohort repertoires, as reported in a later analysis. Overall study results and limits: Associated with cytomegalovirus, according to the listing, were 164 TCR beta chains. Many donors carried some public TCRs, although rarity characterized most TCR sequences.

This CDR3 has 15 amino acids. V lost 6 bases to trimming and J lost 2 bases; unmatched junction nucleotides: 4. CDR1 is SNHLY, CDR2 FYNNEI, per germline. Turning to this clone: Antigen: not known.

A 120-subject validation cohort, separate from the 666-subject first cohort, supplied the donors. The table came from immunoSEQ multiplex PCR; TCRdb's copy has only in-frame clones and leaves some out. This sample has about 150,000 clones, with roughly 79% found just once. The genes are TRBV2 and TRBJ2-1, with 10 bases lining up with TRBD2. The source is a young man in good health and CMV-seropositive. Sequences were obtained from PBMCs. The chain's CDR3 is CASRKREGAYNEQFF. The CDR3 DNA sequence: TGTGCCAGCAGAAAGCGGGAGGGAGCCTACAATGAGCAGTTCTTC. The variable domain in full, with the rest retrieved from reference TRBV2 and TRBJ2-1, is EPEVTQTPSHQVTQMGQEVILRCVPISNHLYFYWYRQILGQKVEFLVSFYNNEISEKSEIFDDQFSVERPDGSNFTLKIRSTKLEDSAMYFCASRKREGAYNEQFFGPGTRLTVL.